A single sample is the source of the 8 T cell receptor beta chains below, sequenced in a study of T cells in Graves' hyperthyroidism and ophthalmopathy. Researchers took RNA transcripts and amplified the TCR beta CDR3 regions from them. A first-round RT-PCR of the TCR CDR3 used the HTBI primer set. TCRdb reanalysed the multiplex PCR reads using MiXCR and keeps one entry per CDR3 protein. The sample has roughly 660,000 distinct CDR3 sequences; 15% to 20% are singletons. Sequencing was carried out using blood. The receptors were gathered from a man over 45 with Graves' hyperthyroidism.

This chain uses TRBV5-1 with TRBJ2-1, with a tentative D call TRBD2 (6 bases). Germline V gene sequence: CDR1 SGHRS, CDR2 YFSETQ. V shed 0 bases and J shed 7 bases, with 14 bases lying between them. This CDR3 is built from 15 residues. CDR3 bases: TGCGCCAGCAGCTTGGTGGGGGAGGTTGGGAATGAGCAGTTCTTC. Translated, it gives CASSLVGEVGNEQFF.

This clonotype was counted between two and nine times. J is TRBJ1-1 and V is TRBV7-9; D unresolved. The CDR3 spans 13 residues. Trimming cost V 5 bases and J 6 bases, with 13 bases left between them. Germline CDR1 SEHNR, CDR2 FQNEAQ (reference sequence). The CDR3 spells CASSPRPLAEAFF. CDR3 DNA sequence: TGTGCCAGCAGCCCGAGACCCTTGGCTGAAGCTTTCTTT.

This clonotype was detected ten times or more. This sequence joins TRBV7-9 and TRBJ1-2; D is undetermined. The CDR3 loop spans 12 amino acids. Trimming left V 0 bases short and J 4 bases short, with 3 bases between. CDR1 and CDR2 from the germline V gene are SEHNR and FQNEAQ (reference sequence). The CDR3 region is CASSLALYGYTF. CDR3 in DNA: TGTGCCAGCAGCTTAGCCCTCTATGGCTACACCTTC. Based on the CDR3 plus reference TRBV7-9 and TRBJ1-2, the full variable domain is DTGVSQNPRHKITKRGQNVTFRCDPISEHNRLYWYRQTLGQGPEFLTYFQNEAQLEKSRLLSDRFSAERPKGSFSTLEIQRTEQGDSAMYLCASSLALYGYTFGSGTRLTVV.

This clonotype was counted many times. The chain combines TRBV11-2 with TRBJ2-2, with D uncertain. Germline loops: CDR1 SGHAT, CDR2 FQNNGV. The germline V and J ends were trimmed by 1 base and 8 bases, with 14 bases remaining between them. The CDR3 length is 15 residues. In nucleotides, the CDR3 is TGTGCCAGCAGCTTAGTACCCCCAGGATGGGGGGAGCTGTTTTTT. Residues: CASSLVPPGWGELFF.

A remark on this clonotype: A much bigger clone sits one base away, suggesting this may be a read error. V and J are TRBV7-2 and TRBJ2-1, with D unclear. Trimming removed 4 bases from V and 0 bases from J, with 10 bases in between. The germline V gene encodes CDR1 SGHTA and CDR2 FQGNSA. This CDR3 comprises 15 residues. CDR3 in DNA: TGTGCCAGCAGCTCTTCACTGAGCTCCTACAATGAGCAGTTCTTC. Translation gives CASSSSLSSYNEQFF.

The rearrangement joins TRBV7-2 to TRBJ1-2; D is undetermined. V was cut by 0 bases and J by 2 bases, with 10 bases left in between. Germline V gives CDR1 SGHTA, CDR2 FQGNSA. The CDR3 has 15 amino acids. The CDR3 region has the DNA TGTGCCAGCAGCTTAGCGTCTGTGGGGAACTATGGCTACACCTTC. This codes for CASSLASVGNYGYTF.

There are many counts of this clonotype. The genes are TRBV28 and TRBJ2-2; 15 bases align to TRBD2. There are 20 residues in the CDR3. Germline V gives CDR1 MDHEN, CDR2 SYDVKM. After removal of 1 base from V and 3 bases from J, the junction contained 9 bases not matched to a gene. The CDR3: CASSLSPGLAGGPDTGELFF. In DNA form, the CDR3 reads TGTGCCAGCAGTTTATCGCCCGGACTAGCGGGAGGGCCCGACACCGGGGAGCTGTTTTTT.

This clonotype was counted ten times or more. The V and J genes are TRBV27 and TRBJ2-1; D might be TRBD1 (5 bases). The germline V gene has CDR1 MNHEY and CDR2 SMNVEV (reference sequence). This CDR3 is 12 amino acids long. V lost 5 bases, J lost 7 bases, and 9 bases lay in between. The CDR3 reads CASSDSLNEQFF. CDR3 coding DNA: TGTGCCAGCAGTGACAGCTTGAATGAGCAGTTCTTC.